The 2 T cell receptor beta chains below come from one sample, sequenced in a study of OX40 agonist ivuxolimab in advanced cancers. The library was obtained by the immunoSEQ multiplex PCR assay. Not all clones reach the TCRdb copy of this immuneACCESS table, which keeps in-frame sequences only. Checked studies attribute under half of the gap to unresolved V genes and leave the rest unexplained. Here the sample has 52,000 or so clones; around four fifths occur a single time. 2.8% of the sample goes to the ten largest clones. The sample consisted of CD4+ or CD8+ T cells sorted from blood, taken in a trial of the OX40 agonist ivuxolimab. These receptors originate from an adult with an advanced solid tumor such as melanoma, head and neck, liver or kidney cancer.

The CDR3 bases are TGTGCCAGCAGTCACACGCGGGGGCCCACAGATACGCAGTATTTT. This codes for CASSHTRGPTDTQYF. The chain is built from TRBV6-5 and TRBJ2-3; perhaps TRBD2 as D (7 bases). CDR3 length: 15 residues. The V and J ends lost 5 bases and 2 bases respectively, with 14 bases between them. Germline assignment: CDR1 MNHEY and CDR2 SVGAGI.

The V call is TRBV28, the J call TRBJ1-1, with D tentatively TRBD1 (5 bases). The CDR3 extends over 14 amino acids. CDR1 is MDHEN, CDR2 SYDVKM, per germline. Trimming pared 5 bases from V and 4 bases from J, leaving 14 bases between. The CDR3 coding sequence is TGTGCCAGCAGTCCCGGGGCAGGGACCACTGAAGCTTTCTTT. It is translated as CASSPGAGTTEAFF.